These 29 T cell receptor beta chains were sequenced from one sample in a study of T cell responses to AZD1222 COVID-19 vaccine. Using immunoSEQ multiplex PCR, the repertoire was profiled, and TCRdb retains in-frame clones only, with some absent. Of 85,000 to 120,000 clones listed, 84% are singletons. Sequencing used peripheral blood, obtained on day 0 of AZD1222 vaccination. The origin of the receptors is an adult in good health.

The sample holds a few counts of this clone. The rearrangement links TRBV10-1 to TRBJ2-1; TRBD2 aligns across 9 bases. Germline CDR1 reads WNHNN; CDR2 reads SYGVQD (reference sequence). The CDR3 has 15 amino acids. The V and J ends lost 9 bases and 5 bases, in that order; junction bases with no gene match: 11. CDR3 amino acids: CASRSAGGINNEQFF. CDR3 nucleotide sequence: TGCGCCAGTCGATCAGCGGGGGGAATTAACAATGAGCAGTTCTTC.

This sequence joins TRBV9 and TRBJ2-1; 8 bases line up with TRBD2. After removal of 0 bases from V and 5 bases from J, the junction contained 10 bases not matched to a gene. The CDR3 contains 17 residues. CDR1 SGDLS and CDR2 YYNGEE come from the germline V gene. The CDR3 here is CASSVGGTSRENNEQFF. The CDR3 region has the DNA TGTGCCAGCAGCGTAGGGGGGACTAGTCGAGAAAACAATGAGCAGTTCTTC.

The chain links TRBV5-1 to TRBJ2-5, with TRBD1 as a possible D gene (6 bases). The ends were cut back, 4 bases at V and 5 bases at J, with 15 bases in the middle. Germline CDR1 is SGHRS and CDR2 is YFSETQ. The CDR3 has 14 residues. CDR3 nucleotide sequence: TGCGCCAGCAGCCCCGGTGGGGGCGCGGAGACCCAGTACTTC. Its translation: CASSPGGGAETQYF.

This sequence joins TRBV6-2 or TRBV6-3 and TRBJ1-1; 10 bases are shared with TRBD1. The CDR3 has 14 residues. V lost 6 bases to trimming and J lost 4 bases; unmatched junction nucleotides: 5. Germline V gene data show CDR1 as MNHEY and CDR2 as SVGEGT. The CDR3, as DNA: TGTGCCAGCAGCCGGGGACAGGGGAGCACTGAAGCTTTCTTT. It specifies CASSRGQGSTEAFF.

In DNA, the CDR3 is TGTGCCTGGGGGGCCCAGAGGGCTCAGAACACTGAAGCTTTCTTT. This translates into CAWGAQRAQNTEAFF. This rearrangement joins TRBV30 to TRBJ1-1, with D perhaps matching TRBD1 (5 bases). The CDR3 is 15 residues long. Trimming cost V 5 bases and J 1 base, with 17 bases left between them. The germline V gene encodes CDR1 GTSNPN and CDR2 SVGIG (reference sequence).

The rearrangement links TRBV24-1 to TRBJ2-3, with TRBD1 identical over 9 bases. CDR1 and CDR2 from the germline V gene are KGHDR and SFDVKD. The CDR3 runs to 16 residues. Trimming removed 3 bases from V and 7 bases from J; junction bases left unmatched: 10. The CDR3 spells CATSDPGTGKFYTQYF. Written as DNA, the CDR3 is TGTGCCACCAGTGATCCCGGGACAGGGAAATTCTATACGCAGTATTTT.

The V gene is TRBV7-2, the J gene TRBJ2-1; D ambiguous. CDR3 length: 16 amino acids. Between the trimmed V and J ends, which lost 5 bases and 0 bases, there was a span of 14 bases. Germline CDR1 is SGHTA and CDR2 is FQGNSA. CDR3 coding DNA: TGTGCCAGCAGCCCAGGTCACAGTATCTCCTACAATGAGCAGTTCTTC. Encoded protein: CASSPGHSISYNEQFF.

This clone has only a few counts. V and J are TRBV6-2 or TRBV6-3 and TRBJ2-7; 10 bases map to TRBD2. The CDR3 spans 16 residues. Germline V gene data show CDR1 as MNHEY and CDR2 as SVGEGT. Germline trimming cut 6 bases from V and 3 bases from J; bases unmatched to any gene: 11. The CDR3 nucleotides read TGTGCCAGCAGACCTAAGGGGGCTAGCGGGGGCTACGAGCAGTACGTC. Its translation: CASRPKGASGGYEQYV.

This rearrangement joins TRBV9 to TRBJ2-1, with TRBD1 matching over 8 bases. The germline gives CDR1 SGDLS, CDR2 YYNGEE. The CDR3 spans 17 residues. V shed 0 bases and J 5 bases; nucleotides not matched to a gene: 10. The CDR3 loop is CASSVALGQGYHNEQFF. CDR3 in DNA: TGTGCCAGCAGCGTAGCTTTAGGACAGGGCTACCACAATGAGCAGTTCTTC.

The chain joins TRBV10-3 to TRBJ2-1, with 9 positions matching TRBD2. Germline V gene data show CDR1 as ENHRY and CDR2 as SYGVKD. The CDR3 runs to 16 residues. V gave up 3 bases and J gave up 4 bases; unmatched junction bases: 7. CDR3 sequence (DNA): TGTGCCATCAGTGACGGCCTAGCGGGGACGTACAATGAGCAGTTCTTC. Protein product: CAISDGLAGTYNEQFF.

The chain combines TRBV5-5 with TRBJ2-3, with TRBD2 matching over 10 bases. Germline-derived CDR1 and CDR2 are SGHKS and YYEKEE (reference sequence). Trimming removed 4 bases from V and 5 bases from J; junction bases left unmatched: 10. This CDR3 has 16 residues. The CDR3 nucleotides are TGTGCCAGCAGCGTAACTAGCGGGGAGGTGCAAGATACGCAGTATTTT. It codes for CASSVTSGEVQDTQYF.

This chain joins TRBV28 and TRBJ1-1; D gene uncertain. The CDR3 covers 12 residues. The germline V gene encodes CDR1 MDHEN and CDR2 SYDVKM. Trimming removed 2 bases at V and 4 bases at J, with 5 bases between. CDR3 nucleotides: TGTGCCAGCAGTTTACGGGGCACTGAAGCTTTCTTT. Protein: CASSLRGTEAFF.

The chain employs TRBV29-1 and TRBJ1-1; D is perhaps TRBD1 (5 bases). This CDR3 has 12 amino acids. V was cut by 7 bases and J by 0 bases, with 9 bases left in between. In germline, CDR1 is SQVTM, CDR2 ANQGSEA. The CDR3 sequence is CSAGTVNTEAFF. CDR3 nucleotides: TGCAGCGCCGGGACGGTGAACACTGAAGCTTTCTTT.

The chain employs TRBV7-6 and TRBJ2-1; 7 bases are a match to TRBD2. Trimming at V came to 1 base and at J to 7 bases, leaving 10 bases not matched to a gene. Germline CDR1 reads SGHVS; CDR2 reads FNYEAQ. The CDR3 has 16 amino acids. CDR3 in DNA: TGTGCCAGCAGCTTAGAGATAGCGGGTGGGGATAATGAGCAGTTCTTC. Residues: CASSLEIAGGDNEQFF.

As DNA, the CDR3 is TGTGCCAGCAGTCAGGGACGGATGTATGGCTACACCTTC. It encodes CASSQGRMYGYTF. This sequence joins TRBV3-1 (or the pseudogene TRBV3-2) and TRBJ1-2; D is possibly TRBD1 (5 bases). Germline V gives CDR1 LGHDT, CDR2 YNNKEL (reference sequence). The CDR3 is made up of 13 amino acids. Trimming removed 6 bases at V and 5 bases at J, with 13 bases between.

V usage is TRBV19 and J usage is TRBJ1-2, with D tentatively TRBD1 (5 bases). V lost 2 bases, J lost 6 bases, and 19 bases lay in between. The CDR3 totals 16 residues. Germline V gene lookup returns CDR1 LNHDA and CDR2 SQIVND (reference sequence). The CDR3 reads CASSIRWLGHDDGYTF. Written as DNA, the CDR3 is TGTGCCAGTAGTATAAGGTGGTTGGGGCACGACGATGGCTACACCTTC.

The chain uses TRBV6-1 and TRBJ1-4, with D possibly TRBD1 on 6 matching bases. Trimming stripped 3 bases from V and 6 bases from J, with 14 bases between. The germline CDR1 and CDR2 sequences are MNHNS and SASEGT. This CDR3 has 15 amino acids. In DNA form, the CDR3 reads TGTGCCAGCAGTGACAGGGGTTCCCAATATGAAAAACTGTTTTTT. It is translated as CASSDRGSQYEKLFF.

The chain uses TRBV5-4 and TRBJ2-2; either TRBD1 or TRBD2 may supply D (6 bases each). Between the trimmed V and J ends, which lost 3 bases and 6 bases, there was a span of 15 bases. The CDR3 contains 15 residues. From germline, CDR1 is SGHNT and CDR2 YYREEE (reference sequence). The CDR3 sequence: CASSWGAGSAGELFF. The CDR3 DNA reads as TGTGCCAGCAGCTGGGGGGCGGGTTCAGCCGGGGAGCTGTTTTTT.

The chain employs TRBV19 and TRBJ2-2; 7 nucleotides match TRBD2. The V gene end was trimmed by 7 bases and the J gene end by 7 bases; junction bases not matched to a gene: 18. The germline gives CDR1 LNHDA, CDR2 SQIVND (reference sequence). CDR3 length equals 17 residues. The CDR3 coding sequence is TGTGCCAGTATCCAAAGATTTGGGGAGGGCCATTTCGGGGAGCTGTTTTTT. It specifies CASIQRFGEGHFGELFF.

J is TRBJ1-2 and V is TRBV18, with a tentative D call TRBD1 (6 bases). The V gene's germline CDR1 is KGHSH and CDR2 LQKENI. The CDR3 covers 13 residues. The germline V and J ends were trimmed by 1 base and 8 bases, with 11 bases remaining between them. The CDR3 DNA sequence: TGTGCCAGCTCACCACGTAAGGGGGAAGGCTACACCTTC. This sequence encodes CASSPRKGEGYTF.

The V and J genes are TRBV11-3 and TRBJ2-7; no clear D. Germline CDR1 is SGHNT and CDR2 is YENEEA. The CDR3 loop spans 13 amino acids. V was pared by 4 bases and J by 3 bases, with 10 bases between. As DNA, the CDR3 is TGTGCCAGCAGCTACACTTCATACTACGAGCAGTACGTC. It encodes CASSYTSYYEQYV.

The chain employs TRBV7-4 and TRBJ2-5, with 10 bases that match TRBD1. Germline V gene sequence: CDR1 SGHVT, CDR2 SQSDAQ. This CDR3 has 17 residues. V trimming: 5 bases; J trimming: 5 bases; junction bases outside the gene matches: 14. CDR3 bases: TGTGCCAGCAGCCTAGTTCCATGGACAGGGGGAGAGGAGACCCAGTACTTC. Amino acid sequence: CASSLVPWTGGEETQYF.

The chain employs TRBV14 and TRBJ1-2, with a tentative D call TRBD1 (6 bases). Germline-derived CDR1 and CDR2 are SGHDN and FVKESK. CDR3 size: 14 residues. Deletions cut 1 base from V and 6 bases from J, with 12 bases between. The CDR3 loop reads CASSQVSAGDGYTF. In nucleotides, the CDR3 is TGTGCCAGCAGCCAAGTAAGCGCAGGGGATGGCTACACCTTC.

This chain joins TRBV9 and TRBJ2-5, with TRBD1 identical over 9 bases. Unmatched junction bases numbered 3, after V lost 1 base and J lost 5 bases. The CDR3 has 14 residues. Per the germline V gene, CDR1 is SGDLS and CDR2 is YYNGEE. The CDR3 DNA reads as TGTGCCAGCAGCGTACGGGACAGGGTGGAGACCCAGTACTTC. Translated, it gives CASSVRDRVETQYF.

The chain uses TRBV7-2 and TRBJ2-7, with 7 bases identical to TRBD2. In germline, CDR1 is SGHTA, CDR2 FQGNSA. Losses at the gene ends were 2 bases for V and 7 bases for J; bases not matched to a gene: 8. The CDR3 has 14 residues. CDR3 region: CASSLTIGGWEQYV. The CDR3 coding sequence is TGTGCCAGCAGCTTAACCATCGGGGGGTGGGAGCAGTACGTC.

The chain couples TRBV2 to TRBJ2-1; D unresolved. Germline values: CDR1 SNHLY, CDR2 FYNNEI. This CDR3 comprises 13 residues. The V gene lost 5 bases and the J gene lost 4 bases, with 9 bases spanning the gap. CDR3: CASSITSYNEQFF. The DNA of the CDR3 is TGTGCCAGCAGTATCACGAGTTACAATGAGCAGTTCTTC. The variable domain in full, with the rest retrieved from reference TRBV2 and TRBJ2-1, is EPEVTQTPSHQVTQMGQEVILRCVPISNHLYFYWYRQILGQKVEFLVSFYNNEISEKSEIFDDQFSVERPDGSNFTLKIRSTKLEDSAMYFCASSITSYNEQFFGPGTRLTVL.

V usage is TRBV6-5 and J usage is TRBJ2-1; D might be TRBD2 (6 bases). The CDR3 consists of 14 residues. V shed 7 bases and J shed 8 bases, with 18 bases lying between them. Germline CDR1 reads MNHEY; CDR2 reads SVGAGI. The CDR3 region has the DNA TGTGCCAGCAAACCGGGAGTGGGGTCCCATGAGCAGTTCTTC. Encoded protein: CASKPGVGSHEQFF.

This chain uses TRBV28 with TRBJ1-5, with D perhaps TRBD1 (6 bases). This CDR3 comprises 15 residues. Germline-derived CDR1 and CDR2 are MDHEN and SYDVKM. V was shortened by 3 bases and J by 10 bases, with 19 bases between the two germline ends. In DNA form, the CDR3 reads TGTGCCAGCAGTTTTTCAGGGGTCGGTCTTGTCCCCCAGCATTTT. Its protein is CASSFSGVGLVPQHF.

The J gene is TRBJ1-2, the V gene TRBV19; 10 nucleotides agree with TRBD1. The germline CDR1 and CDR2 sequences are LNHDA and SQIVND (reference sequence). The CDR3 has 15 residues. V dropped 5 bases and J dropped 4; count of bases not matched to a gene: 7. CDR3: CASSVPGQGPYGYTF. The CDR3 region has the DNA TGTGCCAGTAGTGTTCCGGGACAGGGGCCCTATGGCTACACCTTC.